The sample holds one count of the clone carrying this T cell receptor beta chain. This entry is derived from a study of T cell responses to AZD1222 COVID-19 vaccine. Study-level information: Second doses that came at about 4 or about 12 weeks were put together.

Germline CDR1 SGHTA, CDR2 FQGTGA. This CDR3 is 14 amino acids long. Trimming pared 5 bases from V and 8 bases from J, leaving 16 bases between. Using immunoSEQ multiplex PCR, the repertoire was profiled, and TCRdb retains in-frame clones only, with some absent. The sample carries 120,000 to 150,000 clones, under 95% recorded once. The gene calls are TRBV7-3 and TRBJ2-1; D is tentatively TRBD1 or TRBD2 (6 bases each). The TCR sequence derives from an adult in good health. The sequencing here drew on peripheral blood, taken on day 0 of AZD1222 vaccination. The CDR3 DNA reads TGTGCCAGCAGCCCTGGGACTGGGGGCGATGAGCAGTTCTTC. This codes for CASSPGTGGDEQFF.